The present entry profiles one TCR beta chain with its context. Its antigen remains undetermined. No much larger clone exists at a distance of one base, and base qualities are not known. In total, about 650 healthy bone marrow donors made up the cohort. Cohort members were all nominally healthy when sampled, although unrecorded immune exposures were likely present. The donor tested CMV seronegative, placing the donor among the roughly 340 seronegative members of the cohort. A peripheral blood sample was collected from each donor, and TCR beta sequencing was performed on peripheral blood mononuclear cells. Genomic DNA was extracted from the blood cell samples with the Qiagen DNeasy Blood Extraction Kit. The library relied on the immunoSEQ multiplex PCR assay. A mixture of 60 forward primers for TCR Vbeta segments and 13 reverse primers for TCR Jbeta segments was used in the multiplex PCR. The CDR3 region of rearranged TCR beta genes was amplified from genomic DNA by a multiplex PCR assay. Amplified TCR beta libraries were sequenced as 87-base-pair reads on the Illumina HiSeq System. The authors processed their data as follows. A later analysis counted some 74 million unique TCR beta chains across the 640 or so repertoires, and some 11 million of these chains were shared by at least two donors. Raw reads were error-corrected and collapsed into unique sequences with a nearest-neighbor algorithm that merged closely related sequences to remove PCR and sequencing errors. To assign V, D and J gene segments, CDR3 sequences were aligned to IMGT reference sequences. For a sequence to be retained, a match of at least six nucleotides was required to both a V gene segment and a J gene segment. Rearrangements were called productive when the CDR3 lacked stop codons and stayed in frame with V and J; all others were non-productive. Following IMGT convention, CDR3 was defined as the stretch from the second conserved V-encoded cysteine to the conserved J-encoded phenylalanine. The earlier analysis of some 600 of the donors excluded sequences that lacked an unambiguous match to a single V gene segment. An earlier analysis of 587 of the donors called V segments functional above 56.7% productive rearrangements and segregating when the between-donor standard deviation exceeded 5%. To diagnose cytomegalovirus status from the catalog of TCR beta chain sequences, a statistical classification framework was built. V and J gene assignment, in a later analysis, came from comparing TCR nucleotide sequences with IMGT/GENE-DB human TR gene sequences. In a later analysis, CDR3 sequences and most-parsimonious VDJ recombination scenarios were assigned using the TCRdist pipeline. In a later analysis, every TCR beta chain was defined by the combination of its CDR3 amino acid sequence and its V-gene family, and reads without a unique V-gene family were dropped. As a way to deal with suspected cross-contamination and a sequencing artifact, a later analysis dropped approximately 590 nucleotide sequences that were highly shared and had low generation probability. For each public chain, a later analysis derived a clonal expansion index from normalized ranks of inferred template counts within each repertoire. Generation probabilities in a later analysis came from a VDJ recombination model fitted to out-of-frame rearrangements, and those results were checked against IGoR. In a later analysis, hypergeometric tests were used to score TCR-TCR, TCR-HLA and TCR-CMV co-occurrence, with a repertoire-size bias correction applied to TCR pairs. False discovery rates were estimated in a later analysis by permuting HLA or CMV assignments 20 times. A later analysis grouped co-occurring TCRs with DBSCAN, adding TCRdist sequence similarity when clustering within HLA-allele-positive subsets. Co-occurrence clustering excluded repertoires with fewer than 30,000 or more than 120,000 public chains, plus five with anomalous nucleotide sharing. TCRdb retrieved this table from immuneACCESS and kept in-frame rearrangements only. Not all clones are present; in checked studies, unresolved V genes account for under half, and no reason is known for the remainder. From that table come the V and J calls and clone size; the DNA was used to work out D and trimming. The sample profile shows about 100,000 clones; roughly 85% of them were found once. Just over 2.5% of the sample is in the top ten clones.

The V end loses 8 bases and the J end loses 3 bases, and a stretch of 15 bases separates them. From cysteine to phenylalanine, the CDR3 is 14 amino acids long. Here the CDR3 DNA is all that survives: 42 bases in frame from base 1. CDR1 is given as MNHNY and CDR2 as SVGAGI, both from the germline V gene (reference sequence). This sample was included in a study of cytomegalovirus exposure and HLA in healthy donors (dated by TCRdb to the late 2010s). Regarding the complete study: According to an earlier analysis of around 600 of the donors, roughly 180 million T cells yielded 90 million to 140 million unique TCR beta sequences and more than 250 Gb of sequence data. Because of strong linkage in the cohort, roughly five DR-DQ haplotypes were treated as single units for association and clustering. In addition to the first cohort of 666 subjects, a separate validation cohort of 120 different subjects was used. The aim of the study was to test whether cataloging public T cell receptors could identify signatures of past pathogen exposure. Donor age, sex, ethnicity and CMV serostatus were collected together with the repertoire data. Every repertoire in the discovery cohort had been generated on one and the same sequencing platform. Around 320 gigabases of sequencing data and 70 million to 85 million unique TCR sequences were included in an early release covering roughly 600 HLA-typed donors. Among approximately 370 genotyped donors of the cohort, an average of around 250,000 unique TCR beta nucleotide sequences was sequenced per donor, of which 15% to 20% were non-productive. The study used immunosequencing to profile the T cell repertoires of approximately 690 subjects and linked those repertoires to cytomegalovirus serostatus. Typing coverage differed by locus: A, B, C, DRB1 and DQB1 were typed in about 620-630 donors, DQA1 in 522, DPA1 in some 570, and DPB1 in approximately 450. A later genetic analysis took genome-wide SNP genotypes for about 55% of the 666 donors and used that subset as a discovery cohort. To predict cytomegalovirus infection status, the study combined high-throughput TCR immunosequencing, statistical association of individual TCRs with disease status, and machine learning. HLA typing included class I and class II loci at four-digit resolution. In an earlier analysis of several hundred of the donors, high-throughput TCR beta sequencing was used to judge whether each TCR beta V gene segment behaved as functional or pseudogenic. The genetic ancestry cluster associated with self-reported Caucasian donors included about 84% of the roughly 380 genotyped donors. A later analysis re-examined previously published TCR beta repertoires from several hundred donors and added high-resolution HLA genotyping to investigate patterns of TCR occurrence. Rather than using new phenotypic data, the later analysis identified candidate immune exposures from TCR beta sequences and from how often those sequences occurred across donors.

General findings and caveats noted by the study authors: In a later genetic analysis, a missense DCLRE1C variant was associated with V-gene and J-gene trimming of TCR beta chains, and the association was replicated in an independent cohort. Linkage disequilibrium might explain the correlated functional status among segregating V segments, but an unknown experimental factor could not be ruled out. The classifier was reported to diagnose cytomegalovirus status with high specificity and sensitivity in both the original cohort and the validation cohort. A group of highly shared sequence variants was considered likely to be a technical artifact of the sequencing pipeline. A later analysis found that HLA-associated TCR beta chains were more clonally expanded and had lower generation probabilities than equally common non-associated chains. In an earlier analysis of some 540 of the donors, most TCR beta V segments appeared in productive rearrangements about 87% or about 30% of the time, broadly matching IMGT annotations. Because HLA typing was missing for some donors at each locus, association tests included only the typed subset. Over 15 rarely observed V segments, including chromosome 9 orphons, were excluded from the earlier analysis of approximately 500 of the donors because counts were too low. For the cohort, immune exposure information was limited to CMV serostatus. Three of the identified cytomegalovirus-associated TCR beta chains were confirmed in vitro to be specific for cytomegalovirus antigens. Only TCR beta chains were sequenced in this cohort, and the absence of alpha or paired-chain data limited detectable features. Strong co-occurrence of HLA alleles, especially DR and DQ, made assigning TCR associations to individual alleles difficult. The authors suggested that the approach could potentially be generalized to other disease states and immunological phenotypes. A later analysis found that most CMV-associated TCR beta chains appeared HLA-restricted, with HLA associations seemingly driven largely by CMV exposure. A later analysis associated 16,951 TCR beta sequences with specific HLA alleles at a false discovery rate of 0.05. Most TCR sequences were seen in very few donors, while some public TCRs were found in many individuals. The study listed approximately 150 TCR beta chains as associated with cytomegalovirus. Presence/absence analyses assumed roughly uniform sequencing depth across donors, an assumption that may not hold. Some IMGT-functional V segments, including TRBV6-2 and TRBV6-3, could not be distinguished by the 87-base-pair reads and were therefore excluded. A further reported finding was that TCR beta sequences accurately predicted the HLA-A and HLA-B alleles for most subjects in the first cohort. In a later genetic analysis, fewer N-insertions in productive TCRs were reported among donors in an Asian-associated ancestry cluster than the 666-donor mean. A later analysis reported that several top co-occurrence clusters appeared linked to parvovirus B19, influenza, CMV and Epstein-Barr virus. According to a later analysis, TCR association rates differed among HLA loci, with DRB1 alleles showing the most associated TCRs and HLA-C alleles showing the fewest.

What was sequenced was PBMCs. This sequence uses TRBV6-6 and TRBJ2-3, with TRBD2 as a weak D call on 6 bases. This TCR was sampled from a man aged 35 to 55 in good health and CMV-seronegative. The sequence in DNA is TGTGCCAGCCAAAGGGAGGTGACTACAGATACGCAGTATTTT. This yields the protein CASQREVTTDTQYF.